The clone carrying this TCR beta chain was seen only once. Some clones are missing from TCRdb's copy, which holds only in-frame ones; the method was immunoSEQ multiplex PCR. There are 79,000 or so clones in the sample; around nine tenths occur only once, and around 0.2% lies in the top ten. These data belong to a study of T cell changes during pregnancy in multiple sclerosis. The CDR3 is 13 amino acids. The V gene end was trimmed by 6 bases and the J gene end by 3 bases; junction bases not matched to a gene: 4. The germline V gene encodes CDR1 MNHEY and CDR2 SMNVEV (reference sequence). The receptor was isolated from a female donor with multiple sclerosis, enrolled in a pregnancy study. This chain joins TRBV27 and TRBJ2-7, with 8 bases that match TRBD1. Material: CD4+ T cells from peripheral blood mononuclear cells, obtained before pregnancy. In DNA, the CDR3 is TGTGCCAGCAGACCCGGGACAGGCTACGAGCAGTACTTC. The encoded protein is CASRPGTGYEQYF.